The source of this T cell receptor beta chain is a study of shared clonotypes between healthy human individuals. Roughly 200 ng DNA, about 33,000 T cell genomes, went into each sorted-subset replicate PCR. Clones were sequenced by immunoSEQ multiplex PCR, and TCRdb holds only the in-frame ones, with some missing. The sample lists about 2 million clones, just under 95% occurring once. V lost 0 bases and J lost 4; bases outside the gene matches: 6. CDR1 is SGDLS and CDR2 is YYNGEE in the germline V gene. CDR3 length equals 15 residues. The naive CD8 fraction comprised CD45RO-negative cells positively selected for CCR7 and excluded terminally differentiated effector memory CD45RA+ cells.

V and J are TRBV9 and TRBJ2-7; TRBD2 matches at 8 bases. The specimen was naive CD8+ T cells sorted from blood. The clonotype originates from a man younger than 35 in good health. The CDR3, as DNA: TGTGCCAGCAGCGTAGTGGACGGGAGGGGGTACGAGCAGTACTTC. It is translated as CASSVVDGRGYEQYF.